Shown below are 14 T cell receptor beta chains from a single sample sequenced in a study of T cells in Graves' hyperthyroidism and ophthalmopathy. From RNA transcripts, TCR beta CDR3 regions were amplified. In the first-round RT-PCR of the TCR CDR3, the HTBI primer set was used. In TCRdb, the multiplex PCR reads were re-called with MiXCR into one record per CDR3 protein. The table shows 470,000 or so distinct CDR3 sequences, with around 20% occurring only once. Material for sequencing was blood. All receptors come from a man younger than 30 with Graves' hyperthyroidism.

This clonotype was counted many times. The rearrangement joins TRBV27 to TRBJ2-7; 10 bases are shared with TRBD1. The CDR3 runs 15 residues. J was trimmed by 7 bases and V by 3 bases; bases with no gene match: 9. Germline CDR1 reads MNHEY; CDR2 reads SMNVEV (reference sequence). DNA for the CDR3: TGTGCCAGCAGTTTTAACAGACAGGGGGCGGGTGAGCAGTACTTC. Encoded protein: CASSFNRQGAGEQYF.

Worth noting for this clonotype: The junction departs from germline at one end; a sequencing error may be responsible. The chain carries TRBV28 and TRBJ1-6; D gene uncertain. The CDR3 extends over 12 amino acids. Germline V gene lookup returns CDR1 MDHEN and CDR2 SYDVKM. The CDR3 protein is CASSLTYSPIHF. The CDR3 DNA is TGTGCCAGCAGTTTAACTTATTCACCCATCCACTTT.

The chain is built from TRBV6-1 and TRBJ2-7, with 10 bases identical to TRBD1. The germline V gene encodes CDR1 MNHNS and CDR2 SASEGT. After removal of 7 bases from V and 2 bases from J, the junction contained 11 bases not matched to a gene. The CDR3 totals 16 residues. The CDR3 DNA reads as TGTGCCAGCACCTTGGAGAGGACAGGGGGTGCCTACGAGCAGTACTTC. This encodes CASTLERTGGAYEQYF.

This clonotype was recorded a few times. This chain joins TRBV5-1 and TRBJ1-2; 7 bases are shared with TRBD1. Germline trimming cut 4 bases from V and 0 bases from J; bases unmatched to any gene: 6. The germline V gene has CDR1 SGHRS and CDR2 YFSETQ. The CDR3 extends over 15 amino acids. The CDR3 sequence is CASSLGDSSNYGYTF. The CDR3 DNA reads TGCGCCAGCAGCCTCGGGGACAGTTCTAACTATGGCTACACCTTC. The full variable domain, in which reference TRBV5-1 and TRBJ1-2 provide the parts outside the CDR3, is KAGVTQTPRYLIKTRGQQVTLSCSPISGHRSVSWYQQTPGQGLQFLFEYFSETQRNKGNFPGRFSGRQFSNSRSEMNVSTLELGDSALYLCASSLGDSSNYGYTFGSGTRLTVV.

This clonotype was observed many times. CDR3 sequence: CASSLDPAEETQYF. The CDR3 DNA follows: TGCGCCAGCAGCTTGGACCCTGCCGAAGAGACCCAGTACTTC. This chain connects TRBV5-1 to TRBJ2-5; no clear D gene. V was cut by 0 bases and J by 3 bases, with 9 bases left in between. Germline V gene lookup returns CDR1 SGHRS and CDR2 YFSETQ. The CDR3 has 14 residues.

This clonotype was seen a few times. The chain couples TRBV6-5 to TRBJ2-7; unclear D gene. Germline CDR1 MNHEY, CDR2 SVGAGI. The V gene lost 4 bases and the J gene lost 2 bases, with 12 bases spanning the gap. The CDR3 has 14 residues. CDR3 protein: CASSSSTKPYEQYF. CDR3 in DNA: TGTGCCAGCAGTTCCAGTACAAAGCCCTACGAGCAGTACTTC.

The chain combines TRBV4-1 with TRBJ2-7; either TRBD1 or TRBD2 may supply D (6 bases each). The CDR3 is 16 amino acids. Germline-derived CDR1 and CDR2 are MGHRA and YSYEKL. Trimming pared 0 bases from V and 4 bases from J, leaving 16 bases between. The CDR3 loop is CASSQDSSGAGYEQYF. In DNA, the CDR3 is TGCGCCAGCAGCCAAGATTCTTCGGGGGCCGGTTACGAGCAGTACTTC.

This clonotype was found many times. This sequence joins TRBV3-1 and TRBJ2-2; TRBD2 might be the D (6 bases). Trimming pared 5 bases from V and 1 base from J, leaving 14 bases between. Per the germline V gene, CDR1 is LGHDT and CDR2 is YNNKEL (reference sequence). CDR3 length: 16 amino acids. The CDR3 DNA is TGTGCCAGCAGCGAAGGCCTAGCGAGGAACACCGGGGAGCTGTTTTTT. It is translated as CASSEGLARNTGELFF.

Only one count was recorded for this clonotype. V and J are TRBV6-8 and TRBJ1-1, with a possible D match to TRBD1 (5 bases). V lost 0 bases to trimming and J lost 1 base, with 15 bases between them. In germline, CDR1 is MNHGY, CDR2 SAAAGT. CDR3 size: 17 residues. The CDR3, as DNA: TGTGCCAGCAGTTACTCGACTACACAGGTTAAGAACACTGAAGCTTTCTTT. It encodes CASSYSTTQVKNTEAFF.

This clonotype has only a few counts. With a much larger clone just one base away, this may be a read error. The missing conserved phenylalanine or tryptophan at the end of this CDR3 makes a read error likely. The V gene is TRBV12-3 or TRBV12-4, the J gene TRBJ2-5, with 8 bases that match TRBD1. This CDR3 is built from 15 residues. V lost 5 bases, J lost 0 bases, and 5 bases stayed unmatched. The CDR3 spells CASSGTGRYQETQYY. The DNA for the CDR3 is TGTGCCAGCAGTGGGACAGGCAGGTACCAAGAGACCCAGTACTAC.

CDR3 sequence (DNA): TGTGCCAGCTCACCATTTGGTGAGACCCAGTACTTC. It codes for CASSPFGETQYF. The rearrangement links TRBV18 to TRBJ2-5; no clear D gene. The CDR3 sequence is 12 residues long. Germline V gives CDR1 KGHSH, CDR2 LQKENI. Deletions cut 2 bases from V and 5 bases from J, with 6 bases between.

This clonotype was observed many times. V and J are TRBV6-5 and TRBJ2-7, with TRBD1 matching over 7 bases. The CDR3 has 13 residues. In germline, CDR1 is MNHEY, CDR2 SVGAGI. After removal of 0 bases from V and 6 bases from J, the junction contained 2 bases not matched to a gene. The CDR3 here is CASSYSTGSEQYF. The CDR3 nucleotides are TGTGCCAGCAGTTACTCGACAGGGTCCGAGCAGTACTTC.

The J gene is TRBJ1-1, the V gene TRBV19; the D gene is possibly TRBD1 (6 bases). This CDR3 region has 14 residues. V was trimmed by 5 bases and J by 3 bases, leaving 13 bases between them. Germline V gene data show CDR1 as LNHDA and CDR2 as SQIVND (reference sequence). The CDR3, as DNA: TGTGCCAGTAGTTGGGACATCAGGGACACTGAAGCTTTCTTT. Protein sequence: CASSWDIRDTEAFF.

This clonotype has only a few counts. This chain joins TRBV5-1 and TRBJ1-1; D gene uncertain. The germline V and J ends were trimmed by 3 bases and 6 bases, with 15 bases remaining between them. The CDR3 contains 14 residues. The germline V gene has CDR1 SGHRS and CDR2 YFSETQ. The CDR3 DNA follows: TGCGCCAGCAGCTACTTTACGAATTGGGCTGAAGCTTTCTTT. Protein sequence: CASSYFTNWAEAFF.